The rows below give T cell receptor beta chains drawn from one sample of a study of Graves' ophthalmopathy and Graves' hyperthyroidism. MiXCR, applied by TCRdb to the multiplex PCR reads, yields one record per CDR3 protein. The table shows 170,000 or so distinct CDR3 sequences, with approximately 38% occurring only once. Sequencing used peripheral blood. These receptors originate from a woman aged 40 to 49 with Graves' ophthalmopathy. The CDR3 runs from the conserved cysteine through the conserved F or W. Each record gives: V gene, J gene, D gene, clone size, CDR3 DNA, CDR3 protein. A D gene is named only where the DNA matches it firmly. The size of a clone is reported for some rows only, either as once, few or many, or as a class for expanded clones.

>TRBV20-1|TRBJ1-5|TRBD1|many
TGCAGTGTTACCTCCGGGACAGGGGGCGGTCAGCCCCAGCATTTT
CSVTSGTGGGQPQHF
>TRBV6-2/TRBV6-3|TRBJ1-5|TRBD1|NA
TGTGCCACCGGGGGACAGGGAGGCCAGCCCCAGCATTTT
CATGGQGGQPQHF
>TRBV7-9|TRBJ2-5|NA|NA
TGTGCCAGCAGCTTAGAAAGCGGCCAAGAGACCCAGTACTTC
CASSLESGQETQYF
>TRBV18|TRBJ2-7|NA|many
TGTGCCAGCTCACCGGCGGGTCCAACCTACGAGCAGTACTTC
CASSPAGPTYEQYF
>TRBV7-2|TRBJ2-7|NA|many
TGTGCCAGCAGCTTAGCCACGACTAGTTTCTACGAGCAGTACTTC
CASSLATTSFYEQYF
>TRBV19|TRBJ1-5|TRBD1|few
TGTGCCAGCACAACAGGGGGCAAACAGCCCCAGCATTTT
CASTTGGKQPQHF
>TRBV11-2|TRBJ2-7|TRBD1|NA
TGTGCCAGCAGCCGGGTCCGGGACAGGGCCCACGAGCAGTACTTC
CASSRVRDRAHEQYF
>TRBV10-3|TRBJ1-5|NA|many
TGTGCCATCAATGAACAGGGTAGCAATCAGCCCCAGCATTTT
CAINEQGSNQPQHF
>TRBV7-2|TRBJ2-3|TRBD2|many
TGTGCCAGCAGCTTAGTCGGACTAGCAGATACGCAGTATTTT
CASSLVGLADTQYF
>TRBV11-2|TRBJ2-7|NA|few
TGTGCCAGCAGCTTAGTTAGGTTCGGGGGGCGAGGGGGATACGAGCAGTACTTC
CASSLVRFGGRGGYEQYF
>TRBV20-1|TRBJ2-2|TRBD2|NA
TGCAGTGCTAGAGTGCTAGCGGGGTACACCGGGGAGCTGTTTTTT
CSARVLAGYTGELFF
>TRBV20-1|TRBJ2-5|NA|many
TGCAGTGCTTCCGCGGTCCAGACCCAGTACTTC
CSASAVQTQYF
>TRBV6-5|TRBJ1-1|NA|many
TGTGCCAGCAGTTACTCCCCGATGAACACTGAAGCTTTCTTT
CASSYSPMNTEAFF
>TRBV6-1|TRBJ2-5|NA|NA
TGTGCCAGCAGCCACGACTGGGAAGAGACCCAGTACTTC
CASSHDWEETQYF
>TRBV24-1|TRBJ1-2|TRBD1|many
TGTGCCACCAGTGATACCGGGACAGGCTATGGCTACACCTTC
CATSDTGTGYGYTF
>TRBV5-1|TRBJ1-6|NA|NA
TGCGCCAGCAGCTTGGGAGCCTCCGGGAGCTCACCCCTCCACTTT
CASSLGASGSSPLHF